The 2 T cell receptor beta chains below all came from one sample that was sequenced in a study of neoadjuvant nivolumab and ipilimumab in lung cancer. Only in-frame clones appear in the TCRdb table, and some are missing; sequencing was by immunoSEQ multiplex PCR. The top ten hold about 13% of the sample, which has fewer than 4,500 clones, roughly four fifths seen once. Sequencing was performed on adjacent normal lung tissue, taken after neoadjuvant nivolumab, alone or with ipilimumab, at or shortly before surgery. These receptors were taken from an adult with non-small cell lung cancer.

The chain recombines TRBV5-1 with TRBJ2-7; 12 bases map to TRBD2. The CDR3 runs to 15 residues. The J segment lost 4 bases and the V segment lost 4 bases, leaving 6 bases of the junction unmatched. From germline, CDR1 is SGHRS and CDR2 YFSETQ. The CDR3 loop reads CASSKTSGGTYEQYF. The CDR3 nucleotides are TGCGCCAGCAGCAAGACTAGCGGGGGAACGTACGAGCAGTACTTC. The variable domain in full, completed from reference TRBV5-1 and TRBJ2-7, reads KAGVTQTPRYLIKTRGQQVTLSCSPISGHRSVSWYQQTPGQGLQFLFEYFSETQRNKGNFPGRFSGRQFSNSRSEMNVSTLELGDSALYLCASSKTSGGTYEQYFGPGTRLTVT.

This clone is deemed large (0.1 to 1%). This chain uses TRBV14 with TRBJ2-5; D not certain. In germline, CDR1 is SGHDN, CDR2 FVKESK. Deletions cut 4 bases from V and 5 bases from J, with 8 bases between. The CDR3 is made up of 12 amino acids. The CDR3 sequence: CASSRGRETQYF. In DNA form, the CDR3 reads TGTGCCAGCAGCCGGGGTCGTGAGACCCAGTACTTC.